This TCR beta chain originates from a study of OX40 agonist ivuxolimab in advanced cancers. Study-level information: Ivuxolimab doses were 0.01, 0.1, 0.3, 1.5, 3 or 10 mg/kg every 2 weeks. Those enrolled were roughly 80% male, with a mean age of approximately 60 years and ages from about 20 to 90. The study, taken as a whole, reports: With doses of 0.1 to 3.0 mg/kg, CD4+ and CD8+ blood T cells had undergone clonal expansion by week 6.

Germline CDR1 SGHDT, CDR2 YYEEEE. The CDR3 is 15 amino acids. Trimming took 3 bases from V and 6 from J, leaving 16 bases between them. A word on this clone: Its antigen remains unknown.

Generated by immunoSEQ multiplex PCR, the TCRdb table keeps only in-frame clones and is missing some. This table has approximately 60,000 clones, around 83% appearing once. Sequenced here: CD4+ or CD8+ T cells sorted from blood, sampled in a trial of the OX40 agonist ivuxolimab. The chain employs TRBV5-6 and TRBJ2-1, with D tentatively TRBD2 (5 bases). The origin of this receptor is an adult with an advanced solid tumor such as melanoma, head and neck, liver or kidney cancer. Here the CDR3 reads CASSSRPGSLNEQFF. The CDR3 DNA follows: TGTGCCAGCAGCTCTCGACCGGGGTCGCTCAATGAGCAGTTCTTC.